The 6 T cell receptor beta chains below were found in one sample sequenced in a study of T cell changes during pregnancy in multiple sclerosis. TCRdb's table, derived via immunoSEQ multiplex PCR, lists solely in-frame clones and lacks some. Of about 15,000 clones in the sample, 95% to 96% were seen once. The sample consisted of peripheral blood, taken in the third trimester of pregnancy. The origin of the receptors is a female donor with multiple sclerosis, enrolled in a pregnancy study.

The V gene is TRBV6-1, the J gene TRBJ2-7; TRBD1 is a possible D gene (5 bases). The CDR3 extends over 13 amino acids. V gave up 4 bases and J gave up 4 bases, with 11 bases separating them. The germline CDR1 and CDR2 sequences are MNHNS and SASEGT. The CDR3 region is CASSGRQFYEQYF. The CDR3, as DNA: TGTGCCAGCAGTGGAAGACAGTTTTACGAGCAGTACTTC.

The chain couples TRBV5-6 to TRBJ2-5; D is possibly TRBD2 (6 bases). V was trimmed by 0 bases and J by 10 bases, leaving 13 bases between them. The CDR3 has 13 residues. The germline V gene encodes CDR1 SGHDT and CDR2 YYEEEE. The DNA for the CDR3 is TGTGCCAGCAGCTTGGGGTCAGGGACTCACCAGTACTTC. Protein: CASSLGSGTHQYF.

V is TRBV5-5 and J is TRBJ2-3; 8 bases are shared with TRBD2. CDR3 length equals 17 residues. The germline V gene has CDR1 SGHKS and CDR2 YYEKEE (reference sequence). V gave up 4 bases and J gave up 4 bases; unmatched junction bases: 14. The CDR3 region is CASSRRLSGTIPDTQYF. Written as DNA, the CDR3 is TGTGCCAGCAGCCGACGACTTAGCGGGACCATCCCAGATACGCAGTATTTT.

The rearrangement links TRBV20-1 to TRBJ1-2, with 8 positions matching TRBD1. Unmatched junction bases numbered 6, after V lost 7 bases and J lost 8 bases. The CDR3 covers 11 residues. CDR1 is DFQATT and CDR2 is SNEGSKA in the germline V gene (reference sequence). The CDR3 DNA reads as TGCAGTGTTCGGACAGGGCGCGGCTACACCTTC. It codes for CSVRTGRGYTF.

This clone occurred a few times. Here the CDR3 reads CASSGQQGAVTEAFF. The CDR3 DNA is TGTGCCAGCAGCGGACAACAGGGGGCGGTTACTGAAGCTTTCTTT. The chain combines TRBV9 with TRBJ1-1; 9 positions match TRBD1. The CDR3 has 15 residues. With V trimmed by 3 bases and J by 5 bases, 8 bases remained unmatched. Germline CDR1 SGDLS, CDR2 YYNGEE.

This clone was seen only once. The chain uses TRBV7-2 and TRBJ2-7; 7 bases fit TRBD1. The CDR3 runs 14 residues. CDR1 is SGHTA, CDR2 FQGNSA, per germline. With 1 base clipped from V and 2 bases from J, the junction kept 2 bases outside the gene matches. The CDR3 DNA reads TGTGCCAGCAGCTTAGACGGGACAGCCTACGAGCAGTACTTC. It translates to CASSLDGTAYEQYF.